The 8 T cell receptor beta chains presented below share a single source sample, sequenced in a study of cytomegalovirus exposure and HLA in healthy donors. Both 60 Vbeta primers and 13 Jbeta primers went into the PCR. TCRdb's table, derived via immunoSEQ multiplex PCR, lists solely in-frame clones and lacks some. The table lists 150,000 to 200,000 clones, 70% to 80% of them singletons. The sample taken for sequencing was PBMCs. The receptors here all came from a woman aged 25-40 years in good health and CMV-seropositive.

The rearrangement joins TRBV28 to TRBJ2-7, with 10 bases that match TRBD1. The CDR3 is 16 residues long. With V trimmed by 4 bases and J by 2 bases, 8 bases remained unmatched. CDR1 MDHEN and CDR2 SYDVKM come from the germline V gene. DNA of the CDR3: TGTGCCAGCAGTTCTCCCTGGGGGACAGGGGCCTACGAGCAGTACTTC. Amino acids: CASSSPWGTGAYEQYF.

The chain joins TRBV6-5 to TRBJ1-2; D unclear. The germline V gene encodes CDR1 MNHEY and CDR2 SVGAGI. This CDR3 region has 15 residues. Trimming shortened V by 0 bases and J by 6 bases, and 14 bases separated the two germline ends. The DNA of the CDR3 is TGTGCCAGCAGTTACTCTGCCCAGACTGTGAATGGCTACACCTTC. It specifies CASSYSAQTVNGYTF.

V usage is TRBV5-6 and J usage is TRBJ2-5; D may be TRBD2 (5 bases). The CDR3 covers 13 residues. Trimming shortened V by 1 base and J by 5 bases, and 9 bases separated the two germline ends. Germline loops: CDR1 SGHDT, CDR2 YYEEEE. The CDR3 nucleotides are TGTGCCAGCAGCTTGACTAGTGGGGAGACCCAGTACTTC. This translates into CASSLTSGETQYF.

For the CDR3, the DNA is TGTGCCTGGACCCCACAGGGACAGGAGTATAATTCACCCCTCCACTTT. Protein sequence: CAWTPQGQEYNSPLHF. The chain is built from TRBV30 and TRBJ1-6, with TRBD1 identical over 8 bases. The CDR3 runs to 16 residues. V shed 4 bases and J 4 bases; nucleotides not matched to a gene: 9. Germline V gene lookup returns CDR1 GTSNPN and CDR2 SVGIG (reference sequence).

This chain connects TRBV11-3 to TRBJ2-7; D might be TRBD1 (6 bases). The CDR3 contains 15 residues. CDR1 is SGHNT and CDR2 is YENEEA in the germline V gene. Trimming shortened V by 2 bases and J by 3 bases, and 14 bases separated the two germline ends. The CDR3 DNA reads as TGTGCCAGCAGCTTAAATCCGGCAGGGGTCTACGAGCAGTACTTC. Its translation is CASSLNPAGVYEQYF.

This chain joins TRBV5-4 and TRBJ2-7; 8 bases align to TRBD1. After removal of 3 bases from V and 4 bases from J, the junction contained 6 bases not matched to a gene. CDR1 SGHNT and CDR2 YYREEE come from the germline V gene (reference sequence). This CDR3 contains 14 residues. Here the CDR3 reads CASSWAGGSYEQYF. CDR3 DNA sequence: TGTGCCAGCAGCTGGGCAGGGGGCTCATACGAGCAGTACTTC. Full variable domain (missing parts from reference TRBV5-4 and TRBJ2-7): ETGVTQSPTHLIKTRGQQVTLRCSSQSGHNTVSWYQQALGQGPQFIFQYYREEENGRGNFPPRFSGLQFPNYSSELNVNALELDDSALYLCASSWAGGSYEQYFGPGTRLTVT.

A note on this clone: A read error may account for a junction end that differs from germline. The chain joins TRBV6-4 to TRBJ2-2; no definite D call. From germline, CDR1 is MRHNA and CDR2 SNTAGT. The CDR3 contains 14 residues. This chain's CDR3 is CASSPPRDTGELFF. CDR3 DNA sequence: TGTGCCAGTTCACCCCCGAGAGACACCGGAGAGCTGTTTTTT.

The V call is TRBV20-1, the J call TRBJ1-2; 7 bases are shared with TRBD1. Germline V lookup: CDR1 DFQATT, CDR2 SNEGSKA (reference sequence). Trimming at V came to 3 bases and at J to 7 bases, leaving 2 bases not matched to a gene. This CDR3 is built from 11 residues. This CDR3 is CSASTGAGYTF. Written as DNA, the CDR3 is TGCAGTGCTAGCACAGGGGCTGGCTACACCTTC.